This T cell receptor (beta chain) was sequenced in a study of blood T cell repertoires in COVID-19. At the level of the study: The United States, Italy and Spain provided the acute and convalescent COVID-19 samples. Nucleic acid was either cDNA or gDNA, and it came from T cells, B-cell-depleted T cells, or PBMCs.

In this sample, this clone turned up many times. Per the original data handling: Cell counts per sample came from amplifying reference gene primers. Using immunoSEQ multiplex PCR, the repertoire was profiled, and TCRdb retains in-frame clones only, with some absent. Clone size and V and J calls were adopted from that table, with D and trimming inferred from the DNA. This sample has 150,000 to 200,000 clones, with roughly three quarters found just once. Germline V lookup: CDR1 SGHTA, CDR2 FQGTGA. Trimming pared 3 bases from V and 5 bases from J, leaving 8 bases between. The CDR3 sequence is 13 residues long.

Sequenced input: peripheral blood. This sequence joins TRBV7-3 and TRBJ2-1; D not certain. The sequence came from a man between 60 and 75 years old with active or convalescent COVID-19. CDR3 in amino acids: CASSFGGNNEQFF. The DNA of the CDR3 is TGTGCCAGCAGCTTTGGCGGTAACAATGAGCAGTTCTTC. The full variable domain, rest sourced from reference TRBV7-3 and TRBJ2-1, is GAGVSQTPSNKVTEKGKYVELRCDPISGHTALYWYRQSLGQGPEFLIYFQGTGAADDSGLPNDRFFAVRPEGSVSTLKIQRTERGDSAVYLCASSFGGNNEQFFGPGTRLTVL.